The 31 T cell receptor beta chains in this list originate from one sample, sequenced in a study of blood T cells in healthy people across ages. Then a second PCR, running about 6 to 11 cycles, was carried out with a sample-barcoded 5' primer and a J-beta primer mix. TCRdb passed the 5' RACE reads through MiXCR, listing each CDR3 protein once. Of 660,000 or so distinct CDR3 sequences listed, 58% were seen once; the top ten hold around 37%. Sequencing was carried out using blood. The receptors here all came from a man aged 55 to 70 in good health.

The J gene is TRBJ2-1, the V gene TRBV29-1, with TRBD1 matching 8 bases. The V and J ends lost 4 bases and 6 bases, in that order; junction bases with no gene match: 8. CDR1 is SQVTM, CDR2 ANQGSEA, per germline. CDR3 size: 14 residues. CDR3 in DNA: TGCAGCGTTGGAAGGACAGGGACCGTCAATGAGCAGTTCTTC. It codes for CSVGRTGTVNEQFF.

This clonotype has a handful of counts. The chain joins TRBV5-1 to TRBJ2-5; D tentatively reads TRBD1 or TRBD2 (6 bases each). V gave up 4 bases and J gave up 3 bases, with 10 bases separating them. There are 13 residues in the CDR3. Germline V gene data show CDR1 as SGHRS and CDR2 as YFSETQ. This chain's CDR3 is CASSGGPEETQYF. In DNA form, the CDR3 reads TGCGCCAGCAGCGGGGGGCCAGAAGAGACCCAGTACTTC.

This clonotype has a handful of counts. The V and J genes are TRBV14 and TRBJ1-2; tentative D call: TRBD1 (5 bases). V was shortened by 5 bases and J by 2 bases, with 12 bases between the two germline ends. The CDR3 sequence is 14 residues long. Germline V gene data show CDR1 as SGHDN and CDR2 as FVKESK. CDR3 bases: TGTGCCAGCAGCTCCTCACAGGCGAACTATGGCTACACCTTC. Protein product: CASSSSQANYGYTF.

The chain is built from TRBV6-6 and TRBJ2-5; weak D call: TRBD1 (6 bases). Trimming pared 6 bases from V and 5 bases from J, leaving 19 bases between. Per the germline V gene, CDR1 is MNHNY and CDR2 is SVGAGI (reference sequence). There are 15 residues in the CDR3. This CDR3 reads CASSDWAGVLETQYF. CDR3 coding DNA: TGTGCCAGCAGCGACTGGGCAGGGGTACTGGAGACCCAGTACTTC.

This rearrangement joins TRBV3-1 to TRBJ1-2; D is ambiguous. Trimming took 3 bases from V and 5 from J, leaving 7 bases between them. This CDR3 has 12 residues. Germline V gene sequence: CDR1 LGHDT, CDR2 YNNKEL (reference sequence). CDR3 sequence (DNA): TGTGCCAGCAGCCACGGGAATTATGGCTACACCTTC. Amino acid sequence: CASSHGNYGYTF.

This sequence joins TRBV5-1 and TRBJ1-1; D is unresolved. CDR3 length: 14 residues. In germline, CDR1 is SGHRS, CDR2 YFSETQ. Trimming removed 0 bases from V and 0 bases from J, with 6 bases in between. CDR3 loop: CASSLDIMNTEAFF. The CDR3, as DNA: TGCGCCAGCAGCTTGGACATCATGAACACTGAAGCTTTCTTT.

The J gene is TRBJ2-7, the V gene TRBV18; TRBD1 matches at 8 bases. The germline V gene has CDR1 KGHSH and CDR2 LQKENI. The CDR3 runs 15 residues. The V and J ends lost 4 bases and 0 bases, in that order; junction bases with no gene match: 5. The CDR3 sequence is CASSRGTGPSYEQYF. The DNA for the CDR3 is TGTGCCAGCTCACGCGGGACAGGCCCCTCCTACGAGCAGTACTTC.

A note on this clonotype: Its ends do not fully match the called genes, so a read error is possible. This chain links TRBV18 with TRBJ2-5; D unclear. Germline assignment: CDR1 KGHSH and CDR2 LQKENI. The CDR3 is made up of 15 amino acids. This CDR3 is CASSPRTAVQETQYF. The CDR3 DNA follows: TGTGCCAGCTCACCACGCACAGCCGTACAAGAGACTCAGTACTTC.

The rearrangement uses TRBV5-1 and TRBJ2-1; 12 bases match TRBD2. Trimming at V came to 4 bases and at J to 3 bases, leaving 2 bases not matched to a gene. This CDR3 has 15 residues. CDR1 and CDR2 from the germline V gene are SGHRS and YFSETQ. This chain's CDR3 is CASSRTSGIYNEQFF. In DNA form, the CDR3 reads TGCGCCAGCAGCCGGACTAGCGGGATCTACAATGAGCAGTTCTTC.

This clonotype was counted only a few times. The chain has TRBV5-5 and TRBJ1-6; the D is unclear. The CDR3 runs 14 residues. V was shortened by 0 bases and J by 7 bases, with 8 bases between the two germline ends. The germline CDR1 and CDR2 sequences are SGHKS and YYEKEE (reference sequence). As DNA, the CDR3 is TGTGCCAGCAGCTTGGACGTACCGAATTCACCCCTCCACTTT. Encoded protein: CASSLDVPNSPLHF.

The gene calls are TRBV3-1 and TRBJ1-5; unclear D gene. CDR3 length: 16 amino acids. Trimming removed 4 bases from V and 2 bases from J, with 15 bases in between. From germline, CDR1 is LGHDT and CDR2 YNNKEL (reference sequence). This CDR3 is CASSPWNTHGNQPQHF. Written as DNA, the CDR3 is TGTGCCAGCAGCCCCTGGAACACCCACGGCAATCAGCCCCAGCATTTT.

In its sample, this clonotype was seen once. The chain recombines TRBV27 with TRBJ2-1, with 7 nucleotides matching TRBD2. The CDR3 has 16 amino acids. J was trimmed by 7 bases and V by 7 bases; bases with no gene match: 16. Germline CDR1 MNHEY, CDR2 SMNVEV (reference sequence). The CDR3 DNA follows: TGTGCCAGCACCCCGGGTTTGGAGCGGGGTTGGAATGAGCAGTTCTTC. It is translated as CASTPGLERGWNEQFF.

The chain couples TRBV20-1 to TRBJ1-5; no clear D. Germline CDR1 DFQATT, CDR2 SNEGSKA (reference sequence). V lost 6 bases and J lost 8, with 17 bases in between. The CDR3 covers 13 residues. The CDR3 sequence: CSASQTPGEPQHF. For the CDR3, the DNA is TGCAGTGCCTCTCAAACCCCAGGTGAGCCCCAGCATTTT.

This clonotype was detected once. V usage is TRBV29-1 and J usage is TRBJ1-2; no reliable D call. The CDR3 runs 14 residues. Germline-derived CDR1 and CDR2 are SQVTM and ANQGSEA. Trimming left V 6 bases short and J 8 bases short, with 22 bases between. The DNA of the CDR3 is TGCAGCGTCGGCGGGCGCGGACCATCACGGGGCTACACCTTC. This translates into CSVGGRGPSRGYTF.

The gene calls are TRBV3-1 and TRBJ2-3, with D possibly matching TRBD2 (6 bases). The V end lost 4 bases, the J end lost 7 bases, and 15 bases lay between the germline ends. The germline gives CDR1 LGHDT, CDR2 YNNKEL (reference sequence). The CDR3 runs 14 residues. Here the CDR3 reads CASSPFRDSNTQYF. CDR3 sequence (DNA): TGTGCCAGCAGCCCCTTCCGGGACTCCAATACGCAGTATTTT.

Remarks on this clonotype: The germline gene is not matched at one end of the junction; a read error may be the cause. V gene TRBV11-2 combines with J gene TRBJ1-2; maybe TRBD1 (6 bases). Germline V lookup: CDR1 SGHAT, CDR2 FQNNGV. The CDR3 loop spans 15 amino acids. The CDR3 DNA follows: TGTGCCAGCAGCGTAGATCGAGGGGGTAACTATGGCTACACCTTC. Its translation is CASSVDRGGNYGYTF.

This chain links TRBV4-2 with TRBJ2-2; 10 bases are shared with TRBD2. CDR3 length: 15 amino acids. Trimming took 1 base from V and 5 from J; bases not matched to a gene: 1. The germline gives CDR1 LGHNA, CDR2 YNFKEQ. The CDR3 protein is CASSQGTSGTGELFF. The CDR3 DNA sequence: TGTGCCAGCAGCCAAGGGACTAGCGGTACCGGGGAGCTGTTTTTT.

The V call is TRBV18, the J call TRBJ1-1; D uncertain. The CDR3 is made up of 14 amino acids. V shed 3 bases and J shed 2 bases, with 10 bases lying between them. Germline loops: CDR1 KGHSH, CDR2 LQKENI. This chain's CDR3 is CASSPLTLNTEAFF. In DNA form, the CDR3 reads TGTGCCAGCTCACCGCTTACACTAAACACTGAAGCTTTCTTT. The full variable domain, completed using reference TRBV18 and TRBJ1-1, is NAGVMQNPRHLVRRRGQEARLRCSPMKGHSHVYWYRQLPEEGLKFMVYLQKENIIDESGMPKERFSAEFPKEGPSILRIQQVVRGDSAAYFCASSPLTLNTEAFFGQGTRLTVV.

The chain is built from TRBV5-1 and TRBJ2-5; 7 nucleotides match TRBD1. The CDR3 spans 14 residues. Germline assignment: CDR1 SGHRS and CDR2 YFSETQ. Germline trimming cut 0 bases from V and 4 bases from J; bases unmatched to any gene: 3. Here the CDR3 DNA reads TGCGCCAGCAGCTTGGAAGGGGGCGTAGAGACCCAGTACTTC. This translates into CASSLEGGVETQYF.

This clonotype was counted only a few times. This chain uses TRBV5-5 with TRBJ2-7; D is unresolved. Germline V lookup: CDR1 SGHKS, CDR2 YYEKEE (reference sequence). Trimming left V 4 bases short and J 3 bases short, with 17 bases between. The CDR3 is made up of 15 amino acids. The CDR3 bases are TGTGCCAGCAGCACGCAGATAGGCGCCATCTACGAGCAGTACTTC. It yields the protein CASSTQIGAIYEQYF.

This sequence joins TRBV7-9 and TRBJ2-1; 7 bases agree with TRBD1. This CDR3 has 14 amino acids. Germline CDR1 reads SEHNR; CDR2 reads FQNEAQ (reference sequence). V was clipped by 5 bases and J by 8 bases; unmatched bases: 9. The CDR3 DNA sequence: TGTGCCAGCAGCAACCGGGACAGAGGGTATGAGCAGTTCTTC. The encoded protein is CASSNRDRGYEQFF.

CDR3 nucleotides: TGTGCCAGCAGTGCTGAACCGAACACTGAAGCTTTCTTT. Protein product: CASSAEPNTEAFF. V and J are TRBV11-3 and TRBJ1-1, with D unclear. The CDR3 contains 13 residues. The germline CDR1 and CDR2 sequences are SGHNT and YENEEA. The V end lost 6 bases, the J end lost 1 base, and 9 bases lay between the germline ends.

This chain links TRBV10-2 with TRBJ1-4; D possibly corresponds to TRBD1 (5 bases). V lost 7 bases and J 7 bases, leaving 16 bases between the germline ends. Germline loops: CDR1 WSHSY, CDR2 SAAADI. The CDR3 runs to 14 residues. This CDR3 reads CASMRGQGGEKLFF. The CDR3 DNA is TGCGCCAGCATGCGAGGGCAGGGCGGTGAAAAACTGTTTTTT.

To note about this clonotype: The junction departs from the called germline gene at one end, perhaps through a read error. The chain combines TRBV6-2 or TRBV6-3 with TRBJ1-6; maybe TRBD1 (5 bases). Per the germline V gene, CDR1 is MNHEY and CDR2 is SVGEGT. The CDR3 spans 17 residues. CDR3 protein: CASRYGLIGTHGSLLHF. Written as DNA, the CDR3 is TGTGCCAGCAGATATGGACTAATAGGGACCCATGGTTCACTCCTCCACTTT.

Comment on this clonotype: The junction does not match germline at one end; this may be a read error. The chain recombines TRBV29-1 with TRBJ2-7, with D hard to call. CDR1 is SQVTM and CDR2 is ANQGSEA in the germline V gene. This CDR3 contains 12 residues. In DNA form, the CDR3 reads TGCAACGTTCGGACGGTCTCCTACGAGCAGTACTTC. Its protein is CNVRTVSYEQYF.

This clonotype showed up just a few times. CDR3: CASSQEGRAGYGYTF. Here the CDR3 DNA reads TGCGCCAGCAGCCAAGAGGGCAGGGCCGGCTATGGCTACACCTTC. This sequence joins TRBV4-1 and TRBJ1-2; perhaps TRBD1 as D (5 bases). The length of the CDR3 is 15 residues. The ends were cut back, 0 bases at V and 4 bases at J, with 12 bases in the middle. The germline gives CDR1 MGHRA, CDR2 YSYEKL.

The CDR3 DNA sequence: TGTGCCACCAGCAGAGATCTCGCCGTAGCGACGGAGACCCAGTACTTC. Its protein is CATSRDLAVATETQYF. The chain uses TRBV15 and TRBJ2-5; possibly TRBD2 for D (5 bases). The CDR3 runs 16 residues. CDR1 LNHNV and CDR2 YYDKDF come from the germline V gene (reference sequence). Trimming shortened V by 0 bases and J by 5 bases, and 16 bases separated the two germline ends.

The rearrangement links TRBV12-3 or TRBV12-4 to TRBJ2-4; D is unresolved. The DNA matches TRBJ2-7 better at its end, which makes the J call doubtful. CDR3 length: 12 residues. CDR3 sequence reads: CASSSEVPEQYF. The DNA for the CDR3 is TGTGCCAGCAGTTCCGAGGTTCCCGAGCAGTACTTC.

This chain links TRBV7-9 with TRBJ2-5; maybe TRBD2 (6 bases). Trimming removed 5 bases from V and 9 bases from J, with 10 bases in between. CDR1 and CDR2 (germline): SEHNR, FQNEAQ (reference sequence). This CDR3 is built from 11 residues. The CDR3 protein is CASSPGTPQYF. CDR3 coding DNA: TGTGCCAGCAGCCCCGGGACTCCCCAGTACTTC.

This chain uses TRBV2 with TRBJ1-6; 8 bases match TRBD1. The CDR3 has 16 amino acids. Trimming at V came to 2 bases and at J to 6 bases, leaving 6 bases not matched to a gene. The germline CDR1 and CDR2 sequences are SNHLY and FYNNEI. The CDR3 bases are TGTGCCAGCAGTGAAAGTCAGGGGGCGGGTAATTCACCCCTCCACTTT. Amino acids: CASSESQGAGNSPLHF.

V gene TRBV20-1 combines with J gene TRBJ1-5, with D possibly TRBD1 on 6 matching bases. V was clipped by 5 bases and J by 5 bases, with 16 bases between them. Germline V gives CDR1 DFQATT, CDR2 SNEGSKA (reference sequence). The CDR3 is 14 amino acids. The CDR3 DNA reads TGCAGTGCTTATATACAGGGAAGGGATCAGCCCCAGCATTTT. It encodes CSAYIQGRDQPQHF.